Listed here is a single TCR beta chain. Antigen: not known. Authors' analysis steps: Junction-only immunoSEQ data arrived without quality scores, meaning filtering differed. Method: immunoSEQ multiplex PCR; TCRdb's copy keeps in-frame clones and lacks some. V and J calls and clone size follow that table, whereas D and trimming were derived from the DNA. The table records about half a million clones, more than 75% of them present only once. This sample is part of a study of shared clonotypes between healthy human individuals. Regarding the study as a whole: Sampling was confined to blood; repertoires within tissues likely differ. Sequencing depth was expected to affect clonotype sharing among donors.

The CDR3 consists of 16 residues. Trimming removed 0 bases from V and 0 bases from J, with 8 bases in between. Germline CDR1 is LNHNV and CDR2 is YYDKDF (reference sequence). Input material: PBMCs. The chain recombines TRBV15 with TRBJ2-2, with D unclear. The receptor comes from a middle-aged woman in good health. Some clones in this sample may be carry-over from other donors' samples. The CDR3 reads CATSRDREANTGELFF. The CDR3, as DNA: TGTGCCACCAGCAGAGATCGTGAGGCGAACACCGGGGAGCTGTTTTTT.